Listed below are T cell receptor beta chains from one sample, sequenced in a study of graft-versus-host responses after intestinal transplantation. Measured with immunoSEQ multiplex PCR; TCRdb has only the in-frame clones, and not every one. The table includes about 97,000 clones, over 75% detected once. The sequencing here drew on PBMCs, taken around 450 days after intestinal transplant. These receptors all come from a human patient who received an intestinal transplant, so some T cells may come from the graft donor. Both conserved end residues are part of each CDR3. D genes are given only for firm matches. The size entry is marked missing in some rows and otherwise reads once, few, many or a size class.

TRBV5-1,TRBJ2-3,.,.,TGCGCCAGCAGCTTAACGGGAGCCACAGATACGCAGTATTTT,CASSLTGATDTQYF
TRBV7-3,TRBJ1-1,.,few,TGTGCCAGCAGCTTAAACCCACCAGGGCTTAACACTGAAGCTTTCTTT,CASSLNPPGLNTEAFF
TRBV27,TRBJ1-1,.,.,TGTGCCAGCAGTTTGGGGGTGGGGACTGAAGCTTTCTTT,CASSLGVGTEAFF
TRBV7-8,TRBJ2-7,.,.,TGTGCCAGCAGCTTAGCCGTCGGCGGGCAGTACTTC,CASSLAVGGQYF
TRBV7-9,TRBJ2-4,.,.,TGTGCCAGCGGGGGCAGCAGAGACAGACTAGCCAAAAACATTCAGTACTTC,CASGGSRDRLAKNIQYF
TRBV6-1,TRBJ1-3,.,.,TGTGCCAGCAGTGAGAATCCGGGGTCTGGAAACACCATATATTTT,CASSENPGSGNTIYF
TRBV13,TRBJ2-7,TRBD2,.,TGTGCCAGCAGCCCCCACGGGGGGAGCTCCGAGCAGTACTTC,CASSPHGGSSEQYF
TRBV6-5,TRBJ2-1,.,.,TGTGCCAGCAGTCCCAGGCGTGGGGGACTGGATGAGCAGTTCTTC,CASSPRRGGLDEQFF
TRBV19,TRBJ2-1,.,.,TGTGCCAGTAGTATTAGGGAGACAGCGCTTAACAATGAGCAGTTCTTC,CASSIRETALNNEQFF
TRBV19,TRBJ1-2,TRBD1,.,TGTGCCACCGGGACCGGGACAGGGGTTCTAGGCTACACCTTC,CATGTGTGVLGYTF
TRBV7-9,TRBJ2-7,.,.,TGTGCCAGCAGCCCCGGACCCAGTGGTTCCGAGCAGTACTTC,CASSPGPSGSEQYF
TRBV2,TRBJ1-1,.,.,TGTGCCAGCTTATCCGACAGGAACACTGAAGCTTTCTTT,CASLSDRNTEAFF
TRBV5-1,TRBJ1-5,TRBD1,.,TGCGCCAGCAGCCCGGGACAGATCAATCAGCCCCAGCATTTT,CASSPGQINQPQHF
TRBV13,TRBJ2-3,.,.,TGTGCCAGCAGCTTATCTTCCCGCACAGATACGCAGTATTTT,CASSLSSRTDTQYF
TRBV7-9,TRBJ2-3,.,.,TGTGCCAGCAGCTGGCGGGCCACAGATACGCAGTATTTT,CASSWRATDTQYF
TRBV25-1,TRBJ1-3,.,medium-sized,TGTGCCAGCAGGCCCCGGGGTCGGAGCTCTGGAAACACCATATATTTT,CASRPRGRSSGNTIYF
TRBV21-1,TRBJ1-2,.,.,TGTGCCAGCAGCCTCCCTCAGGGACACTATGGCTACACCTTC,CASSLPQGHYGYTF
TRBV11-3,TRBJ2-3,.,.,TGTGCCAGCAGCTTATCGAACATTGACACAGATACGCAGTATTTT,CASSLSNIDTDTQYF
TRBV9,TRBJ1-5,.,.,TGTGCCAGCAGCGTAGGGGGCGGAGAGGGACAGCCCCAGCATTTT,CASSVGGGEGQPQHF
TRBV18,TRBJ1-1,.,medium-sized,TGTGCCAGCTCACCGGTTCCGCTAGGAGACTTGAACACTGAAGCTTTCTTT,CASSPVPLGDLNTEAFF
TRBV6-1,TRBJ1-1,.,.,TGTGCCAGCAGTGAAATAGGATCCTCACTACAGGCTGCTTTCTTT,CASSEIGSSLQAAFF
TRBV7-9,TRBJ1-2,.,.,TGTGCCAGCATCGCCACGACTGGGGCGTCCTATGGCTACACCTTC,CASIATTGASYGYTF
TRBV4-2,TRBJ2-5,.,.,TGTGCCAGCAGCCAAGTGGCGAGAGAGACCCAGTACTTC,CASSQVARETQYF
TRBV19,TRBJ2-1,TRBD2,.,TGTGCCAGTAGTTTGCGGGGGGGTCTTGAGCAGTTCTTC,CASSLRGGLEQFF
TRBV7-2,TRBJ2-7,TRBD1,.,TGTGCCAGCGGGACAGGGGGCAGTGTCTACGAGCAGTACTTC,CASGTGGSVYEQYF
TRBV13,TRBJ1-4,.,few,TGTGCCAGCAGCTTATGGCCGTCGGATGAAAAACTGTTTTTT,CASSLWPSDEKLFF
TRBV11-3,TRBJ2-7,.,.,TGTGCCAGCAGCTTGGGTGGTACAGGCGAGCAGTACTTC,CASSLGGTGEQYF
TRBV2,TRBJ2-7,.,few,TGTGCCAGCCGACTGGAGGCGGGGTCCTCCTACGAGCAGTACTTC,CASRLEAGSSYEQYF
TRBV5-6,TRBJ2-7,.,.,TGTGCCAGCAGCTTGTGGACGAACTCCTACGAGCAGTACTTC,CASSLWTNSYEQYF
TRBV5-1,TRBJ1-6,.,once,TGCGCCAGCAGGACGGGCGACTATAATTCACCCCTCCACTTT,CASRTGDYNSPLHF
TRBV6-5,TRBJ2-3,.,.,TGTGCCAGCAGCTACTCACTCGCCCATACGCAGTATTTT,CASSYSLAHTQYF
TRBV19,TRBJ1-6,TRBD1,.,TGTGCCAGTACGGGACAGCCTAATTCACCCCTCCACTTT,CASTGQPNSPLHF
TRBV6-1,TRBJ2-7,.,.,TGTGCCAGCAGGATTCCCGACAGAGCCTACGAGCAGTACTTC,CASRIPDRAYEQYF
TRBV10-3,TRBJ1-3,.,.,TGTGCCATCAGTGACCCACCGGGACATTTGACGGGGGCTGGAAACACCATATATTTT,CAISDPPGHLTGAGNTIYF
TRBV2,TRBJ1-1,.,.,TGTGCCTGTCTCGGGGATTACACTGAAGCTTTCTTT,CACLGDYTEAFF
TRBV5-1,TRBJ1-2,.,.,TGCGCCAGCAAAGGTCGGGAAGGCTACACCTTC,CASKGREGYTF
TRBV2,TRBJ1-1,TRBD1,.,TGTGCCAGCAGCAGGGGGATGAACACTGAAGCTTTCTTT,CASSRGMNTEAFF
TRBV10-3,TRBJ1-5,.,once,TGTGCCATCAGTGACGGGAATGGAATTAATCAGCCCCAGCATTTT,CAISDGNGINQPQHF
TRBV10-2,TRBJ1-2,.,.,TGCGCCAGCACAGGGCAGAACTATGGCTACACCTTC,CASTGQNYGYTF
TRBV10-3,TRBJ2-6,.,.,TGTGCCATCAGTGAAACCGGGTCCGGGGCCAACGTCCTGACTTTC,CAISETGSGANVLTF
TRBV7-6,TRBJ2-7,.,.,TGTGCCAGCAGCTTAGTTCTCGGCAGGGACTACGAGCAGTACTTC,CASSLVLGRDYEQYF
TRBV9,TRBJ2-2,TRBD2,.,TGTGCCAGCAGCGTAGTTATTAGCGGGGGACCGAACACCGGGGAGCTGTTTTTT,CASSVVISGGPNTGELFF
TRBV29-1,TRBJ1-2,.,once,TGCAGCGTTGACAGGGACGGCTATGGCTACACCTTC,CSVDRDGYGYTF
TRBV5-5,TRBJ1-6,.,.,TGTGCCAGCAGCTTTGGGGGCGCGGTCCATAATTCACCCCTCCACTTT,CASSFGGAVHNSPLHF